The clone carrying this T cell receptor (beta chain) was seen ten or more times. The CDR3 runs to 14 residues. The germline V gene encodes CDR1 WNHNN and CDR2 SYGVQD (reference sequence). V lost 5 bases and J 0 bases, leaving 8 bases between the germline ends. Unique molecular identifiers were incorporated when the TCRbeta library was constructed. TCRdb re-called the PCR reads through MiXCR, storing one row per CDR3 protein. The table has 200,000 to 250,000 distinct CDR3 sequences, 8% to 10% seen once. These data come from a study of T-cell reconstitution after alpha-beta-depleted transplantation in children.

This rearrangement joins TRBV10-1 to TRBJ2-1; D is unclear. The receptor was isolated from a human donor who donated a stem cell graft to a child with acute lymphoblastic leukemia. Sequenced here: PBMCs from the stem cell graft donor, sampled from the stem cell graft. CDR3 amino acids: CASSTTVSYNEQFF. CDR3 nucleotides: TGCGCCAGCAGTACAACCGTCTCCTACAATGAGCAGTTCTTC.